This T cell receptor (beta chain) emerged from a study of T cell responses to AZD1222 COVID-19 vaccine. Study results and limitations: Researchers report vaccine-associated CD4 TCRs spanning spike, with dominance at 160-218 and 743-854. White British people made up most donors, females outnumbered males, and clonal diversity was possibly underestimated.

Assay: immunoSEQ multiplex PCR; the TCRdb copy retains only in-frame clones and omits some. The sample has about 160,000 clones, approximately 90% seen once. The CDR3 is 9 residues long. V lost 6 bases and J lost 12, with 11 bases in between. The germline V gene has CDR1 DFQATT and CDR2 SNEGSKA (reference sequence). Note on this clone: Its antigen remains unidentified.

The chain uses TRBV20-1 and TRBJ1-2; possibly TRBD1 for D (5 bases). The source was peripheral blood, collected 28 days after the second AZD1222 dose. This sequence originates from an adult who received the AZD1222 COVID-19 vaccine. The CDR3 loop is CSAAGRDTF. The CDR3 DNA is TGCAGTGCCGCAGGGAGGGACACCTTC.